A selection of T cell receptor beta chains follows, all from one sample in a study of radiation and T cells in renal cell carcinoma. Assay used: immunoSEQ multiplex PCR; TCRdb lists only in-frame clones, some missing. The sample yields over 120,000 clones, about 88% seen once. Source: blood, taken from a patient whose treatment included radiotherapy and nephrectomy. Every receptor here comes from a woman aged 50 to 65 with renal cell carcinoma. The CDR3 runs from the conserved cysteine through the conserved F or W. Each record gives: CDR3 protein, CDR3 DNA, V gene, D gene, clone size, J gene. The D gene is left open where the match is weak. For some rows the clone size is stated as once, few or many, or as a class when expanded; others skip it.

CDR3aa: CATSRASTDEKLFF; CDR3nt: TGTGCCACCAGCAGAGCTTCGACGGATGAAAAACTGTTTTTT; v_gene: TRBV15; d_gene: NA; abundance: NA; j_gene: TRBJ1-4
CDR3aa: CASSEGGEETQYF; CDR3nt: TGTGCCAGCAGTGAAGGAGGGGAGGAGACCCAGTACTTC; v_gene: TRBV25-1; d_gene: NA; abundance: NA; j_gene: TRBJ2-5
CDR3aa: CASLTTGSINEKLFF; CDR3nt: TGTGCCAGCCTAACCACAGGGAGTATTAATGAAAAACTGTTTTTT; v_gene: TRBV7-9; d_gene: NA; abundance: few; j_gene: TRBJ1-4
CDR3aa: CASSSLGQIDTDTQYF; CDR3nt: TGTGCCAGCAGTTCTTTGGGACAGATAGACACAGATACGCAGTATTTT; v_gene: TRBV6-5; d_gene: TRBD1; abundance: NA; j_gene: TRBJ2-3
CDR3aa: CASTRLATNTGELFF; CDR3nt: TGTGCCAGCACCAGACTAGCGACCAACACCGGGGAGCTGTTTTTT; v_gene: TRBV9; d_gene: TRBD2; abundance: NA; j_gene: TRBJ2-2
CDR3aa: CASTLGTGGNQPQHF; CDR3nt: TGTGCCAGCACCCTCGGGACAGGGGGCAATCAGCCCCAGCATTTT; v_gene: TRBV2; d_gene: TRBD1; abundance: NA; j_gene: TRBJ1-5
CDR3aa: CASSLGLGTGYQPQHF; CDR3nt: TGTGCCAGCAGCTTGGGGCTCGGGACAGGGTATCAGCCCCAGCATTTT; v_gene: TRBV5-8; d_gene: TRBD1; abundance: once; j_gene: TRBJ1-5
CDR3aa: CASSSFVSGGAETQYF; CDR3nt: TGTGCCAGCAGCTCATTCGTCAGCGGGGGGGCCGAGACCCAGTACTTC; v_gene: TRBV7-2; d_gene: TRBD2; abundance: NA; j_gene: TRBJ2-5
CDR3aa: CSARERNEQFF; CDR3nt: TGCAGTGCTAGGGAACGGAATGAGCAGTTCTTC; v_gene: TRBV20-1; d_gene: NA; abundance: once; j_gene: TRBJ2-1
CDR3aa: CASRRRQGWSTGELFF; CDR3nt: TGTGCCAGCAGACGTAGACAGGGGTGGAGCACCGGGGAGCTGTTTTTT; v_gene: TRBV5-6; d_gene: TRBD1; abundance: NA; j_gene: TRBJ2-2
CDR3aa: CASSYKGGNTEAFF; CDR3nt: TGTGCCAGCAGTTATAAGGGGGGGAACACTGAAGCTTTCTTT; v_gene: TRBV6-5; d_gene: NA; abundance: NA; j_gene: TRBJ1-1
CDR3aa: CASSSGLRRGYNEQFF; CDR3nt: TGTGCCAGCAGCTCCGGGCTTCGGCGGGGGTACAATGAGCAGTTCTTC; v_gene: TRBV5-4; d_gene: TRBD2; abundance: NA; j_gene: TRBJ2-1
CDR3aa: CASSPVSEYNEQFF; CDR3nt: TGTGCCAGCAGTCCCGTGAGTGAATACAATGAGCAGTTCTTC; v_gene: TRBV6-1; d_gene: NA; abundance: NA; j_gene: TRBJ2-1
CDR3aa: CASSLFESQPQHF; CDR3nt: TGTGCCAGCAGCTTGTTCGAGTCTCAGCCCCAGCATTTT; v_gene: TRBV7-9; d_gene: NA; abundance: once; j_gene: TRBJ1-5
CDR3aa: CASSLGVPSGGRGTQYF; CDR3nt: TGTGCCAGCAGCTTAGGTGTCCCTAGCGGGGGCCGGGGGACCCAGTACTTC; v_gene: TRBV11-2; d_gene: TRBD2; abundance: NA; j_gene: TRBJ2-5
CDR3aa: CASSLWGRRSTDTQYF; CDR3nt: TGTGCCAGCAGCCTGTGGGGGCGGCGAAGCACAGATACGCAGTATTTT; v_gene: TRBV11-2; d_gene: NA; abundance: NA; j_gene: TRBJ2-3
CDR3aa: CASSPGVGTTLTDTQYF; CDR3nt: TGTGCCAGCAGCCCAGGGGTCGGGACCACACTCACAGATACGCAGTATTTT; v_gene: TRBV11-3; d_gene: NA; abundance: NA; j_gene: TRBJ2-3
CDR3aa: CASSKKPSVIGNTIYF; CDR3nt: TGTGCCAGCAGCAAAAAGCCCTCCGTAATCGGAAACACCATATATTTT; v_gene: TRBV21-1; d_gene: NA; abundance: NA; j_gene: TRBJ1-3
CDR3aa: CASSPTLPGAVTEAFF; CDR3nt: TGTGCCAGCAGCCCTACATTACCAGGGGCGGTCACTGAAGCTTTCTTT; v_gene: TRBV11-2; d_gene: NA; abundance: NA; j_gene: TRBJ1-1
CDR3aa: CASSSTGGSTEAFF; CDR3nt: TGTGCCAGCAGCTCGACAGGGGGGTCGACTGAAGCTTTCTTT; v_gene: TRBV7-2; d_gene: TRBD1; abundance: few; j_gene: TRBJ1-1
CDR3aa: CATARETGSYEQYF; CDR3nt: TGTGCCACCGCTCGAGAGACGGGCTCCTACGAGCAGTACTTC; v_gene: TRBV15; d_gene: NA; abundance: NA; j_gene: TRBJ2-7
CDR3aa: CASRPGQGAVGDEKLFF; CDR3nt: TGTGCCAGCCGACCGGGACAGGGTGCCGTGGGGGATGAAAAACTGTTTTTT; v_gene: TRBV19; d_gene: TRBD1; abundance: NA; j_gene: TRBJ1-4
CDR3aa: CASSRDSSGELFF; CDR3nt: TGTGCCAGCAGCCGGGACTCCTCCGGGGAGCTGTTTTTT; v_gene: TRBV7-6; d_gene: NA; abundance: NA; j_gene: TRBJ2-2
CDR3aa: CASSKDSGELFF; CDR3nt: TGTGCCAGCAGCAAAGACAGCGGGGAGCTGTTTTTT; v_gene: TRBV5-4; d_gene: NA; abundance: NA; j_gene: TRBJ2-2
CDR3aa: CASSSIAGATYEQYF; CDR3nt: TGCGCCAGCAGCTCTATAGCGGGAGCCACCTACGAGCAGTACTTC; v_gene: TRBV5-1; d_gene: TRBD2; abundance: NA; j_gene: TRBJ2-7
CDR3aa: CASSLDWGGNEQFF; CDR3nt: TGTGCCAGCAGCTTGGATTGGGGTGGGAATGAGCAGTTCTTC; v_gene: TRBV5-6; d_gene: NA; abundance: NA; j_gene: TRBJ2-1
CDR3aa: CASSLGSSYNEQFF; CDR3nt: TGTGCCAGCAGCTTGGGGTCCTCCTACAATGAGCAGTTCTTC; v_gene: TRBV7-8; d_gene: NA; abundance: NA; j_gene: TRBJ2-1
CDR3aa: CASSGDATGIYGYTF; CDR3nt: TGTGCCAGCAGCGGAGATGCGACAGGGATCTATGGCTACACCTTC; v_gene: TRBV7-2; d_gene: TRBD1; abundance: few; j_gene: TRBJ1-2
CDR3aa: CASSPRQFFSGNTIYF; CDR3nt: TGTGCCAGCAGCCCAAGACAGTTTTTCTCTGGAAACACCATATATTTT; v_gene: TRBV7-2; d_gene: NA; abundance: NA; j_gene: TRBJ1-3
CDR3aa: CASSIQAGVTDTQYF; CDR3nt: TGTGCCAGTAGTATTCAAGCGGGGGTAACAGATACGCAGTATTTT; v_gene: TRBV19; d_gene: TRBD2; abundance: once; j_gene: TRBJ2-3
CDR3aa: CASSYWGGTLEQYF; CDR3nt: TGCGCCAGCAGTTACTGGGGCGGAACCCTCGAGCAGTACTTC; v_gene: TRBV5-1; d_gene: NA; abundance: NA; j_gene: TRBJ2-7
CDR3aa: CASSNGETQYF; CDR3nt: TGTGCCAGCTCGAATGGAGAGACCCAGTACTTC; v_gene: TRBV2; d_gene: NA; abundance: NA; j_gene: TRBJ2-5
CDR3aa: CASTRQGNSPLHF; CDR3nt: TGTGCCAGCACCAGACAGGGGAATTCACCCCTCCACTTT; v_gene: TRBV25-1; d_gene: TRBD1; abundance: few; j_gene: TRBJ1-6